The 9 T cell receptor beta chains below were found in one sample sequenced in a study of cytomegalovirus exposure and HLA in healthy donors (dated by TCRdb to the late 2010s). Library creation used the immunoSEQ multiplex PCR assay. TCRdb carries this immuneACCESS record with in-frame sequences only. Its versions omit some clonotypes, under half of them owing to an unresolved V gene in the studies checked, with the rest unexplained. The sample contains roughly 150,000 clones, more than 75% of them found a single time. The ten largest clones add up to about 2.7% of the sample. Specimen: PBMCs. These TCRs come from a man younger than 30 in good health and CMV-seronegative.

Only a few counts were recorded for this clone. The J gene is TRBJ2-3, the V gene TRBV10-1; 7 positions match TRBD2. This CDR3 is 16 amino acids long. The germline V gene encodes CDR1 WNHNN and CDR2 SYGVQD (reference sequence). With 2 bases clipped from V and 2 bases from J, the junction kept 7 bases outside the gene matches. CDR3 sequence reads: CASSEVPSGNTDTQYF. The CDR3 DNA is TGCGCCAGCAGTGAGGTTCCTAGCGGAAACACAGATACGCAGTATTTT.

The V gene is TRBV4-3, the J gene TRBJ2-5; D perhaps matches TRBD2 (6 bases). The length of the CDR3 is 17 residues. The V end lost 0 bases, the J end lost 7 bases, and 21 bases lay between the germline ends. The V gene's germline CDR1 is LGHNA and CDR2 YSLEER. The CDR3, as DNA: TGCGCCAGCAGCCAAGATCTTGATACGGGAGTTGTCACGACCCAGTACTTC. Its translation: CASSQDLDTGVVTTQYF.

The CDR3 is CASMRAGHGYTF. The CDR3 bases are TGTGCCAGCATGAGGGCAGGCCATGGCTACACCTTC. The rearrangement uses TRBV6-5 and TRBJ1-2; D is unresolved. This CDR3 comprises 12 residues. V lost 7 bases, J lost 6 bases, and 12 bases lay in between. Germline loops: CDR1 MNHEY, CDR2 SVGAGI.

This chain links TRBV13 with TRBJ1-4, with 7 bases fitting TRBD1. CDR3 length: 14 residues. After removal of 5 bases from V and 6 bases from J, the junction contained 6 bases not matched to a gene. Per germline, CDR1 PRHDT and CDR2 FYEKMQ (reference sequence). The DNA of the CDR3 is TGTGCCAGCAGCAAAAGGGGGCTGGATGAAAAACTGTTTTTT. This codes for CASSKRGLDEKLFF. Drawing the rest from reference TRBV13 and TRBJ1-4, the complete variable domain is AAGVIQSPRHLIKEKRETATLKCYPIPRHDTVYWYQQGPGQDPQFLISFYEKMQSDKGSIPDRFSAQQFSDYHSELNMSSLELGDSALYFCASSKRGLDEKLFFGSGTQLSVL.

This chain joins TRBV28 and TRBJ1-5; tentative D call: TRBD1 (5 bases). V was shortened by 8 bases and J by 2 bases, with 16 bases between the two germline ends. CDR1 MDHEN and CDR2 SYDVKM come from the germline V gene. The CDR3 length is 15 residues. This chain's CDR3 is CASGTTVSGNQPQHF. The CDR3 bases are TGTGCCAGCGGAACGACAGTATCGGGCAATCAGCCCCAGCATTTT.

The rearrangement joins TRBV6-6 to TRBJ2-5; 10 bases are a match to TRBD1. CDR3 length equals 15 residues. The V gene's germline CDR1 is MNHNY and CDR2 SVGAGI (reference sequence). V gave up 6 bases and J gave up 4 bases; unmatched junction bases: 8. CDR3 protein: CASRRPGQGRETQYF. The CDR3 bases are TGTGCCAGCAGGCGTCCGGGACAGGGGCGAGAGACCCAGTACTTC.

V gene TRBV10-3 combines with J gene TRBJ1-5; possibly TRBD1 for D (6 bases). Germline V CDR1 and CDR2: ENHRY, SYGVKD. V gave up 6 bases and J gave up 7 bases, with 16 bases separating them. The CDR3 consists of 14 residues. The CDR3 bases are TGTGCCATCAGAGCTTCCAGGGGAGGGCAGCCCCAGCATTTT. Translated, it gives CAIRASRGGQPQHF.

Worth noting for this clone: This CDR3 is also generated by other DNA sequences in the sample. The V and J genes are TRBV10-3 and TRBJ1-1; the D gene is possibly TRBD1 (5 bases). CDR3 length equals 14 residues. In germline, CDR1 is ENHRY, CDR2 SYGVKD. Deletions cut 0 bases from V and 2 bases from J, with 7 bases between. CDR3 in DNA: TGTGCCATCAGTGAGTCGCAGGGCAACACTGAAGCTTTCTTT. Residues: CAISESQGNTEAFF.

The CDR3 loop is CASSPGTAGADTQYF. As DNA, the CDR3 is TGCGCCAGCAGCCCTGGGACAGCGGGGGCAGATACGCAGTATTTT. The chain uses TRBV4-1 and TRBJ2-3; D is possibly TRBD2 (8 bases). CDR1 and CDR2 (germline): MGHRA, YSYEKL. Trimming removed 4 bases from V and 4 bases from J, with 15 bases in between. This CDR3 spans 15 amino acids.